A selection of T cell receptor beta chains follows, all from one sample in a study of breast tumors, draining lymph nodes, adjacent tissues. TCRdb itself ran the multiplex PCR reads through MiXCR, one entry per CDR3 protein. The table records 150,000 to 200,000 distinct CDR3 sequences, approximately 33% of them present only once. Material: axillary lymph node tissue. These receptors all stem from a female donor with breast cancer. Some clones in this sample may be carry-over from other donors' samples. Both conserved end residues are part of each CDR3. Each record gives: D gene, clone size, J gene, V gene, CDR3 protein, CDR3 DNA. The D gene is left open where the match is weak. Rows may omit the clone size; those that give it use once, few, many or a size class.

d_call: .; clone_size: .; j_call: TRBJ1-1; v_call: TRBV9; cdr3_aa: CASSVAPGVSTEAFF; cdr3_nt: TGTGCCAGCAGCGTAGCACCGGGGGTGAGCACTGAAGCTTTCTTT
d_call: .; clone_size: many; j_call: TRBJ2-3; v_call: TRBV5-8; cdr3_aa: CASSLGGVRGDTQYF; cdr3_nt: TGTGCCAGCAGCTTGGGAGGGGTCAGAGGAGATACGCAGTATTTT
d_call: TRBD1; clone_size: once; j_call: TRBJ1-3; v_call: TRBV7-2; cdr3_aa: CASSTRGQGDEAGNTIYF; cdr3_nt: TGTGCCAGCAGCACCCGAGGACAGGGAGATGAGGCTGGAAACACCATATATTTT
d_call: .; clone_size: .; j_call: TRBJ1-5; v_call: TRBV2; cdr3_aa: CASSKGGPQHF; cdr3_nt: TGTGCCAGCAGTAAAGGGGGGCCCCAGCATTTT
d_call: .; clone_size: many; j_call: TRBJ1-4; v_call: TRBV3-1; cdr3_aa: CASSHGDRNEKLFF; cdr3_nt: TGTGCCAGCAGCCATGGTGACCGTAATGAAAAACTGTTTTTT
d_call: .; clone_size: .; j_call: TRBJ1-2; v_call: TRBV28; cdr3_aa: CASSPPDRSNYGYTF; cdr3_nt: TGTGCCAGCAGTCCCCCAGACAGGTCTAACTATGGCTACACCTTC
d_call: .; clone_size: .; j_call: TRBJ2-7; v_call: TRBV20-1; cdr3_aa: CSASGPGGEPYF; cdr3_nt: TGCAGTGCTAGCGGTCCGGGCGGCGAGCCGTACTTC
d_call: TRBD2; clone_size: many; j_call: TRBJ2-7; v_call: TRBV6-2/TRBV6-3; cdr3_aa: CASSEHSGRAPEQYF; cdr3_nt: TGTGCCAGCAGTGAGCATAGCGGGAGGGCCCCCGAGCAGTACTTC
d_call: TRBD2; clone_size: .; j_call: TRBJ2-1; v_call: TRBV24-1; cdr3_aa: CATSAKITSGRAKGEQFF; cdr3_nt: TGTGCCACCAGTGCTAAGATTACTAGCGGGAGGGCCAAGGGTGAGCAGTTCTTC
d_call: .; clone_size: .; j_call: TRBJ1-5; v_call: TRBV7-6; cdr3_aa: CASSQTAHGGNQPQHF; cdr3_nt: TGTGCCAGCAGCCAAACAGCTCACGGAGGCAATCAGCCCCAGCATTTT
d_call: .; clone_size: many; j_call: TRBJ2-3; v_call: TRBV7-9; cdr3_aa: CASSFGTDTQYF; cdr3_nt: TGTGCCAGCAGCTTTGGCACAGATACGCAGTATTTT
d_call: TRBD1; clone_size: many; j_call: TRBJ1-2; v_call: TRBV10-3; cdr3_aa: CAISESTGAGGYTF; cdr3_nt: TGTGCCATCAGTGAGTCGACAGGGGCCGGTGGCTACACCTTC
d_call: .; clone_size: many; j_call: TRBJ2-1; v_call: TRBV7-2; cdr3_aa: CAIGTHNEQFF; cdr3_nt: TGTGCCATAGGGACACACAATGAGCAGTTCTTC
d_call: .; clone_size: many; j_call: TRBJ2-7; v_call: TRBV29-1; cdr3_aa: CSVEVANSYEQYF; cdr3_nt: TGCAGCGTTGAAGTTGCAAACTCCTACGAGCAGTACTTC
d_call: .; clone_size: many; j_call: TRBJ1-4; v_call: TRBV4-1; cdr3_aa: CASSQENRISEKLFF; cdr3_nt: TGCGCCAGCAGCCAAGAGAACAGGATTTCTGAAAAACTGTTTTTT
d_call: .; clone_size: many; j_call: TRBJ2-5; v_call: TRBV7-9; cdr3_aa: CASSLGPLQETQYF; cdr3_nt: TGTGCCAGCAGCTTAGGTCCACTACAAGAGACCCAGTACTTC
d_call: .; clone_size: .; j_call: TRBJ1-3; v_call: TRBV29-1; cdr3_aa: CSVDGEIHF; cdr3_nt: TGCAGCGTTGATGGGGAAATCCACTTT
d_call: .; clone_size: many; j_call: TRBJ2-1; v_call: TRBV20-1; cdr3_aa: CSASFGLALTYNEQFF; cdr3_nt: TGCAGTGCTAGTTTTGGGCTAGCGCTAACCTACAATGAGCAGTTCTTC
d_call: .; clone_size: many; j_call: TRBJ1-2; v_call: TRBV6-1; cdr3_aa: CASSVRDWDGYTF; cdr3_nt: TGTGCCAGCAGTGTCAGGGATTGGGATGGCTACACCTTC
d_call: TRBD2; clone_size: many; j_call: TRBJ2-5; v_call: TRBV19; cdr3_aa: CASSSQAGKETQYF; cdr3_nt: TGTGCCAGTAGTAGTCAAGCGGGGAAAGAGACCCAGTACTTC
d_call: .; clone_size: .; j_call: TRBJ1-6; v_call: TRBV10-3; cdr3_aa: CAIGGPNNSPLHF; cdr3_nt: TGTGCCATCGGGGGCCCGAATAATTCACCCCTCCACTTT
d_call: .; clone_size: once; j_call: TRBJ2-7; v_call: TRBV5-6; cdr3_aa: CASSPVRAGLYEQYF; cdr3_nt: TGTGCCAGCAGCCCAGTGAGAGCGGGTCTCTACGAGCAGTACTTC
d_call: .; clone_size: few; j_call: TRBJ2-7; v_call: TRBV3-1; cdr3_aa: CASRQGNSYEQYF; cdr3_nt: TGTGCCAGCAGGCAGGGGAACTCCTACGAGCAGTACTTC
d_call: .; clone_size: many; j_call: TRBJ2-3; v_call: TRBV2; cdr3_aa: CASSEGANTDTQYF; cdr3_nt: TGTGCCAGCAGTGAAGGGGCGAACACAGATACGCAGTATTTT
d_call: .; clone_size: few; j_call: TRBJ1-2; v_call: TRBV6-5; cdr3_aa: CASSSSARDPRMYLVSYTF; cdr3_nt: TGTGCCAGCAGTTCGAGTGCCCGGGACCCTCGAATGTACTTAGTCAGCTACACCTTC
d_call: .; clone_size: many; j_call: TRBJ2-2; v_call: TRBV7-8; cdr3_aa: CASSLAQGGSVTGELFF; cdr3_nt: TGTGCCAGCAGCTTAGCGCAAGGAGGATCCGTCACCGGGGAGCTGTTTTTT
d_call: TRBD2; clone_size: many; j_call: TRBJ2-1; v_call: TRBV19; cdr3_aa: CASSARTSGGNEQFF; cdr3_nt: TGTGCCAGTAGTGCCCGGACTAGCGGGGGAAATGAGCAGTTCTTC
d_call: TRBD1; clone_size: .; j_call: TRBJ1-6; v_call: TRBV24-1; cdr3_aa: CATSDRDRGSPLHF; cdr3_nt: TGTGCCACCAGTGATCGGGACAGGGGGTCACCCCTCCACTTT
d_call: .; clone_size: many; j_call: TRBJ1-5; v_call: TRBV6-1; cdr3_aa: CASTRDTDLWGNQPQHF; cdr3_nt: TGTGCCAGCACCAGGGACACCGACCTTTGGGGCAATCAGCCCCAGCATTTT
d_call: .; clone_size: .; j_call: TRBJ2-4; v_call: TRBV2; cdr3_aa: CASSARQPEAKNIQYF; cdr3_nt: TGTGCCAGCAGTGCTAGGCAGCCGGAGGCCAAAAACATTCAGTACTTC